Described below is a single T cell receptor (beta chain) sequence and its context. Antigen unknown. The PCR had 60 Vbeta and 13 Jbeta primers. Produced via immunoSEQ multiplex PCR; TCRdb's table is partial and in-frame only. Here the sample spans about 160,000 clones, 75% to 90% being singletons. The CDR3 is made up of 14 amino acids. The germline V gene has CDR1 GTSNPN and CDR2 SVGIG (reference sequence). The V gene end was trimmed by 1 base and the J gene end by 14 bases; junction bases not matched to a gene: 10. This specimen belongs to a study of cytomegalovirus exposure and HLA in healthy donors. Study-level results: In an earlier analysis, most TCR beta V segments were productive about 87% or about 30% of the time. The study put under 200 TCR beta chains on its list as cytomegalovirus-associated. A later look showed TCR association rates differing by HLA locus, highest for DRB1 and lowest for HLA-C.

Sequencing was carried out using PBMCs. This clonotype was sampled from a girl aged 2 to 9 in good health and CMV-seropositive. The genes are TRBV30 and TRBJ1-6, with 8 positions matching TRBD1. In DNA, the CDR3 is TGTGCCTGGAGTGCCCTAAGACAGGGGACCACCCTCCACTTT. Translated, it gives CAWSALRQGTTLHF.